Listed here are 14 T cell receptor beta chains from one sample, sequenced in a study of T cell repertoires in cytomegalovirus infection. These TCRs are of unknown antigen specificity. One entry per CDR3 protein results from TCRdb running MiXCR on the reads. Of 300,000 to 400,000 distinct CDR3 sequences listed, almost 30% are singletons. The material sequenced was cultured PBMCs, taken from culture after CMV antigen stimulation. The source is a human donor in good health (CMV status not recorded). Some clones in this sample may be carry-over from other donors' samples.

This chain links TRBV12-3 or TRBV12-4 with TRBJ1-1; D might be TRBD1 (6 bases). This CDR3 spans 15 amino acids. V was clipped by 7 bases and J by 4 bases, with 19 bases between them. The CDR3 coding sequence is TGTGCCAGCATCCTGGGACGTTTGGGGGCCACTGAAGCTTTCTTT. It codes for CASILGRLGATEAFF.

This chain's CDR3 is CASSSGTVGTQYF. In nucleotides, the CDR3 is TGTGCCAGCAGCTCCGGGACTGTGGGGACCCAGTACTTC. This rearrangement joins TRBV11-3 to TRBJ2-5; D possibly corresponds to TRBD2 (6 bases). The CDR3 sequence is 13 residues long. CDR1 is SGHNT and CDR2 is YENEEA in the germline V gene. The ends were cut back, 4 bases at V and 7 bases at J, with 13 bases in the middle.

The rearrangement joins TRBV28 to TRBJ1-2; 10 nucleotides line up with TRBD1. Losses at the gene ends were 11 bases for V and 7 bases for J; bases not matched to a gene: 16. This CDR3 contains 15 residues. Germline loops: CDR1 MDHEN, CDR2 SYDVKM. The CDR3: CACNGPGQGYSGYTF. In nucleotides, the CDR3 is TGTGCCTGCAACGGGCCGGGACAGGGGTACAGTGGCTACACCTTC.

This clonotype was seen more than once but under ten times. The chain combines TRBV7-9 with TRBJ1-1; tentative D call: TRBD1 (5 bases). This CDR3 has 16 amino acids. The V gene lost 5 bases and the J gene lost 0 bases, with 16 bases spanning the gap. The germline gives CDR1 SEHNR, CDR2 FQNEAQ (reference sequence). Written as DNA, the CDR3 is TGTGCCAGCAGCCCGGACCGGGGCCTCATGAACACTGAAGCTTTCTTT. Encoded protein: CASSPDRGLMNTEAFF.

The rearrangement uses TRBV12-3 or TRBV12-4 and TRBJ2-1; tentatively, D is TRBD1 or TRBD2 (5 bases each). With 3 bases removed from V and 9 bases from J, the gap between germline ends came to 15 bases. The CDR3 loop spans 14 amino acids. DNA for the CDR3: TGTGCCAGCAGTTTCGGGCCCACTAGGGGTGAGCAGTTCTTC. Residues: CASSFGPTRGEQFF.

This clonotype has just a few counts. The chain combines TRBV12-3 or TRBV12-4 with TRBJ2-1, with TRBD1 matching 8 bases. The CDR3 covers 16 residues. V lost 8 bases, J lost 6 bases, and 15 bases stayed unmatched. The CDR3, as DNA: TGTGCCAGCGGACGGAGACTCGGACAGGGACGCAATGAGCAGTTCTTC. Translation gives CASGRRLGQGRNEQFF.

This clonotype was observed a few times. The rearrangement joins TRBV4-2 to TRBJ2-7; TRBD1 matches at 7 bases. The CDR3 runs to 15 residues. The germline gives CDR1 LGHNA, CDR2 YNFKEQ. With 2 bases clipped from V and 2 bases from J, the junction kept 6 bases outside the gene matches. In nucleotides, the CDR3 is TGTGCCAGCAGCCAAAGTTCCGGGACAGCCTACGAGCAGTACTTC. This translates into CASSQSSGTAYEQYF.

The chain is built from TRBV25-1 and TRBJ2-1; the D call may be TRBD1 or TRBD2 (5 bases each). V was pared by 3 bases and J by 2 bases, with 11 bases between. The CDR3 contains 15 residues. Per the germline V gene, CDR1 is MGHDK and CDR2 is SYGVNS. CDR3 bases: TGTGCCAGCAGTGAGATCAGGGACCCCTACAATGAGCAGTTCTTC. Its translation is CASSEIRDPYNEQFF.

This chain uses TRBV4-1 with TRBJ1-4; weak D call: TRBD1 (5 bases). Trimming removed 3 bases at V and 4 bases at J, with 15 bases between. The CDR3 runs 16 residues. Germline V gene sequence: CDR1 MGHRA, CDR2 YSYEKL. In DNA, the CDR3 is TGCGCCAGCAGCCACAACCCCCGGGACGGTAATGAAAAACTGTTTTTT. Residues: CASSHNPRDGNEKLFF.

The chain employs TRBV5-1 and TRBJ1-1, with TRBD1 identical over 10 bases. This CDR3 is 15 amino acids long. V trimming: 3 bases; J trimming: 0 bases; junction bases outside the gene matches: 2. Germline CDR1 reads SGHRS; CDR2 reads YFSETQ. The CDR3 region has the DNA TGCGCCAGCAGCTCGGGACAGGGGCTGAACACTGAAGCTTTCTTT. It translates to CASSSGQGLNTEAFF.

The chain has TRBV5-1 and TRBJ1-3, with D uncertain. Trimming shortened V by 4 bases and J by 0 bases, and 20 bases separated the two germline ends. The germline gives CDR1 SGHRS, CDR2 YFSETQ. This CDR3 is 18 amino acids long. The CDR3: CASSVSGPRSFSGNTIYF. CDR3 DNA sequence: TGCGCCAGCAGCGTGTCCGGGCCCAGGAGTTTCTCTGGAAACACCATATATTTT.

There are a few counts of this clonotype. This rearrangement joins TRBV5-1 to TRBJ1-2; 7 bases line up with TRBD1. CDR3 size: 16 residues. V lost 4 bases to trimming and J lost 4 bases; unmatched junction nucleotides: 13. The germline V gene has CDR1 SGHRS and CDR2 YFSETQ. This CDR3 is CASSRNFQGVGYGYTF. The CDR3 bases are TGCGCCAGCAGCAGGAACTTTCAGGGGGTAGGCTATGGCTACACCTTC. The full variable domain, in which reference TRBV5-1 and TRBJ1-2 provide the parts outside the CDR3, is KAGVTQTPRYLIKTRGQQVTLSCSPISGHRSVSWYQQTPGQGLQFLFEYFSETQRNKGNFPGRFSGRQFSNSRSEMNVSTLELGDSALYLCASSRNFQGVGYGYTFGSGTRLTVV.

The rearrangement links TRBV27 to TRBJ2-6; no reliable D call. The germline V and J ends were trimmed by 5 bases and 4 bases, with 9 bases remaining between them. The CDR3 runs to 14 residues. Germline values: CDR1 MNHEY, CDR2 SMNVEV (reference sequence). The CDR3 region has the DNA TGTGCCAGCAGTGCCCTAACCGGGGCCAACGTCCTGACTTTC. Translating it yields CASSALTGANVLTF. The full variable domain, in which reference TRBV27 and TRBJ2-6 provide the parts outside the CDR3, is EAQVTQNPRYLITVTGKKLTVTCSQNMNHEYMSWYRQDPGLGLRQIYYSMNVEVTDKGDVPEGYKVSRKEKRNFPLILESPSPNQTSLYFCASSALTGANVLTFGAGSRLTVL.

V and J are TRBV3-1 and TRBJ1-1; maybe TRBD1 (5 bases). With 0 bases removed from V and 6 bases from J, the gap between germline ends came to 14 bases. Looked up from germline, CDR1 is LGHDT and CDR2 is YNNKEL (reference sequence). The CDR3 is 15 amino acids. Written as DNA, the CDR3 is TGTGCCAGCAGCCAAGAGTTCATTAGGGGCGCTGAAGCTTTCTTT. This translates into CASSQEFIRGAEAFF.